This TCR beta chain was sequenced during a study of regulatory T cells in long-lasting Graves disease. This clonotype has a count of ten or more. Sample time point: newly diagnosed GD, antithyroid drugs for less than 3 months. Scientists built the TCR library using RNA that was extracted from PBMCs. This CDR3 region has 14 residues. Germline CDR1 reads LGHDT; CDR2 reads YNNKEL (reference sequence). The germline V and J ends were trimmed by 1 base and 4 bases, with 11 bases remaining between them. Construction of TCR beta libraries relied on iRepertoire HTBI primers and on Arm-PCR targeting CDR3 regions. In TCRdb, the multiplex PCR reads were re-called with MiXCR into one record per CDR3 protein. The sample records about 350,000 distinct CDR3 sequences, 16% being singletons. These data were also reused for a study on T cells in Graves' hyperthyroidism and ophthalmopathy.

The sequence was collected from a man aged 35 to 55 with Graves disease. The rearrangement joins TRBV3-1 to TRBJ2-7; D perhaps matches TRBD2 (5 bases). The sample here was peripheral blood mononuclear cells (PBMCs), taken at new diagnosis, from a patient treated with antithyroid drugs. CDR3 loop: CASSQGLSGYEQYF. The CDR3 coding sequence is TGTGCCAGCAGCCAAGGACTAAGCGGATACGAGCAGTACTTC.